The present T cell receptor beta chain was sequenced within a study of beta chain features in type 1 diabetes. Germline CDR1 LNHDA, CDR2 SQIVND (reference sequence). V lost 7 bases, J lost 3 bases, and 12 bases stayed unmatched. This CDR3 is built from 18 residues. This clone appeared a few times. Reverse transcribing all isolated RNA meant expressed TCRB transcripts were sequenced. Clones were read by immunoSEQ multiplex PCR, and TCRdb kept only the in-frame ones, dropping some. The profile shows more than 120,000 clones, 8.5% to 12% of them singletons. Input material: naive CD4+ T cells from blood. J is TRBJ2-5 and V is TRBV19; 15 nucleotides match TRBD2. This TCR derives from a man between 18 and 29 years old in good health. The CDR3 here is CASTSRSGTSGGKETQYF. In DNA, the CDR3 is TGTGCCAGTACCTCCCGCTCCGGGACTAGCGGGGGGAAAGAGACCCAGTACTTC.